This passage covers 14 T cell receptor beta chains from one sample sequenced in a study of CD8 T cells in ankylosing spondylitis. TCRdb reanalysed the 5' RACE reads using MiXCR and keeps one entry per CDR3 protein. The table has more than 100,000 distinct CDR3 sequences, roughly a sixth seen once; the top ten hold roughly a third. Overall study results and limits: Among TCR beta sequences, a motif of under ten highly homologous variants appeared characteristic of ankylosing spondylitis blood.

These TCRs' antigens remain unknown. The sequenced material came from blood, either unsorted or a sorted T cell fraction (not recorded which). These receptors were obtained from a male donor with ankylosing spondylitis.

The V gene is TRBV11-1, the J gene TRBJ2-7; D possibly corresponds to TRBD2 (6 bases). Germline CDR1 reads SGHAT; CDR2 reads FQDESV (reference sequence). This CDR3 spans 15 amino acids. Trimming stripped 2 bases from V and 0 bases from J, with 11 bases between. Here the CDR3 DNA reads TGTGCCAGCAGCTTACCACCGGGGGACTCCTACGAGCAGTACTTC. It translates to CASSLPPGDSYEQYF.

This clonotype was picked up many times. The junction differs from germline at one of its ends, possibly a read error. CDR3 DNA: TGCGCCAGCAGCCTAGCCAATGAGCAGTTCTTC. It yields the protein CASSLANEQFF. The chain couples TRBV12-3 or TRBV12-4 to TRBJ2-1, with D tentatively TRBD2 (5 bases). The CDR3 has 11 residues.

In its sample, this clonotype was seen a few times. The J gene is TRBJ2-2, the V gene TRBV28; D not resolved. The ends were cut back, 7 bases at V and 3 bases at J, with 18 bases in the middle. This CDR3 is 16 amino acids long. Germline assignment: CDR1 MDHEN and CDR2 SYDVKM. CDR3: CASKGSARDYTGELFF. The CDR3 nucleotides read TGTGCCAGCAAAGGTTCTGCGCGAGATTACACCGGGGAGCTGTTTTTT.

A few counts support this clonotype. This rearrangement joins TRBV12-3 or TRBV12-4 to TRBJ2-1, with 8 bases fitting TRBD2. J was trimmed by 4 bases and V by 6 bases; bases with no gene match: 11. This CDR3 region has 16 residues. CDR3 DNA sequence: TGTGCCAGCAGGGAGCGGGGGCTCGCCGATTACAATGAGCAGTTCTTC. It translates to CASRERGLADYNEQFF.

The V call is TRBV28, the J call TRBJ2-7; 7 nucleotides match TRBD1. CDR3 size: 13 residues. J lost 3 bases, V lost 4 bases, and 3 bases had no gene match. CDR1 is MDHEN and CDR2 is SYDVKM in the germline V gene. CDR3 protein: CASSSRTGYEQYF. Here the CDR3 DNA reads TGTGCCAGCAGTTCCCGGACAGGCTACGAGCAGTACTTC.

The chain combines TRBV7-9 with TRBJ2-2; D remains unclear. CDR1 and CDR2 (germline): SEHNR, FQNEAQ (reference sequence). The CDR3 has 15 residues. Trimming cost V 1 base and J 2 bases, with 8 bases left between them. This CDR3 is CASSLGVVNTGELFF. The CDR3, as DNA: TGTGCCAGCAGCTTAGGGGTCGTAAACACCGGGGAGCTGTTTTTT.

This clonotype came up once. The CDR3 DNA follows: TGTGCCAGCAGCTTGGAAACTAGCGGGAGTATTAGATACTTC. Amino acid sequence: CASSLETSGSIRYF. This chain links TRBV7-2 with TRBJ2-7, with 11 bases aligning to TRBD2. Germline V gene data show CDR1 as SGHTA and CDR2 as FQGNSA. The CDR3 spans 14 residues. Unmatched junction bases numbered 11, after V lost 3 bases and J lost 13 bases.

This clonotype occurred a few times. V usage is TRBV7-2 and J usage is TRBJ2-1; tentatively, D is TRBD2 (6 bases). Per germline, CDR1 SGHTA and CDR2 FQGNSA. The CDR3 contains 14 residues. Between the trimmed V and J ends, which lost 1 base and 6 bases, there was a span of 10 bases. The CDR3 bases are TGTGCCAGCAGCTTAGTGACTAGTACCAATGAGCAGTTCTTC. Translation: CASSLVTSTNEQFF.

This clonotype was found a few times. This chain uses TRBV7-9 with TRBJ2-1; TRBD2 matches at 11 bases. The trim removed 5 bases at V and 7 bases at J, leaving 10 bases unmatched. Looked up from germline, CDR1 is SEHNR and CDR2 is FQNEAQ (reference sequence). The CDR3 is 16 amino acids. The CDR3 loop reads CASSTPLAGAGNEQFF. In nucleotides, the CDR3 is TGTGCCAGCAGCACCCCACTAGCGGGAGCCGGAAATGAGCAGTTCTTC.

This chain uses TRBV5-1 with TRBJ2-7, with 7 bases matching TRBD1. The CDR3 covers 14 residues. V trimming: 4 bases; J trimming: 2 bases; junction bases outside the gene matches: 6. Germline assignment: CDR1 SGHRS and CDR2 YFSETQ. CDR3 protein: CASSPGTETYEQYF. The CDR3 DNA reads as TGCGCCAGCAGCCCTGGGACAGAGACCTACGAGCAGTACTTC.

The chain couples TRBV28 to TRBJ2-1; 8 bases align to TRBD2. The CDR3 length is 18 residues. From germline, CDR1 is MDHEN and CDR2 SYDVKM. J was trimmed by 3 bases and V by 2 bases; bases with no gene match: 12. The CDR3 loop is CASSLVSRTSPHYNEQFF. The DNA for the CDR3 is TGTGCCAGCAGTTTAGTGTCCCGGACTAGCCCCCACTACAATGAGCAGTTCTTC.

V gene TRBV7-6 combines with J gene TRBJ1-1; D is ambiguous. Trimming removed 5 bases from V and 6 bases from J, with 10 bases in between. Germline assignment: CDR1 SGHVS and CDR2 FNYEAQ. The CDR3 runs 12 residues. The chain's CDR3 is CASSPVLAEAFF. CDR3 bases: TGTGCCAGCAGCCCAGTGTTGGCTGAAGCTTTCTTT.

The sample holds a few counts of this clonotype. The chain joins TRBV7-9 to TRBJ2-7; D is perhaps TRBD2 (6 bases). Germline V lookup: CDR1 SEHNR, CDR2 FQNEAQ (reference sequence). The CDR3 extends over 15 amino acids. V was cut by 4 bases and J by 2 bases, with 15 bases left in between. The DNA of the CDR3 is TGTGCCAGCAGCTCCCCGGAGGGGCCTACCTACGAGCAGTACTTC. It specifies CASSSPEGPTYEQYF. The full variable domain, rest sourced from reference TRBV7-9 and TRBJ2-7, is DTGVSQNPRHKITKRGQNVTFRCDPISEHNRLYWYRQTLGQGPEFLTYFQNEAQLEKSRLLSDRFSAERPKGSFSTLEIQRTEQGDSAMYLCASSSPEGPTYEQYFGPGTRLTVT.

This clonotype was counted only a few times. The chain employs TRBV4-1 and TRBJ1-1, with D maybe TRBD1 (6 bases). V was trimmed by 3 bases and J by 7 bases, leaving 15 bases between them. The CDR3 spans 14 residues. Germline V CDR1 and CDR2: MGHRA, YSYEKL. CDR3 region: CASSHLIGGGEAFF. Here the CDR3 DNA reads TGCGCCAGCAGCCACCTTATTGGGGGCGGTGAAGCTTTCTTT.